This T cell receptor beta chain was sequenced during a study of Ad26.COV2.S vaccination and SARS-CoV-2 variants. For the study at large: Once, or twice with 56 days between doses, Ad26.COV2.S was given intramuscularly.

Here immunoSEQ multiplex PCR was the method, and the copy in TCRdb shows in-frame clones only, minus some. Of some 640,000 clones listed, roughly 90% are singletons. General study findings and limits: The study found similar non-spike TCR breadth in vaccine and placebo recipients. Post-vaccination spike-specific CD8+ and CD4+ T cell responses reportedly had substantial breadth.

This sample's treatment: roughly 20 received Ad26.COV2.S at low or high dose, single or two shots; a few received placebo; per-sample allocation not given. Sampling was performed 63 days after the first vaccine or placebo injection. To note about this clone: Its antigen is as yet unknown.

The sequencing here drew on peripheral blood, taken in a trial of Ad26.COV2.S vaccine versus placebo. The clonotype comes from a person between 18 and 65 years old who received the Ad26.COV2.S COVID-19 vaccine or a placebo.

The chain's CDR3 is CASSLSGGVYTGELFF. The CDR3 nucleotides read TGTGCCAGCAGCCTTAGCGGGGGAGTATACACCGGGGAGCTGTTTTTT. The gene calls are TRBV7-2 and TRBJ2-2; 9 bases agree with TRBD2. Trimming took 5 bases from V and 3 from J; bases not matched to a gene: 7. The CDR3 spans 16 residues. The germline CDR1 and CDR2 sequences are SGHTA and FQGNSA.